The clone carrying this TCR beta chain was seen a few times. Genes and germline come from the mouse. The read ends 4 residues shy of where the CDR3 ends; the end is completed using the germline J gene. Germline V gives CDR1 NSHNY, CDR2 SYGAGN. V lost 2 bases and J 2 bases, leaving 11 bases between the germline ends. The CDR3 contains 14 residues. This record comes from a study of CD8+ T cells in alopecia areata. Researchers sorted pooled cutaneous lymph node cells on the basis of CD4, CD8alpha, NKG2D, NKG2ACE and other markers. The authors extracted RNA and reverse transcribed it into cDNA as the sequencing template. Method: immunoSEQ multiplex PCR; TCRdb's copy keeps in-frame clones and lacks some. The specimen has 200,000 to 300,000 clones, none found just once.

The clonotype originates from a C3H/HeJ mouse with alopecia areata. Mouse strain MHC haplotype: H2-k. The chain joins TRBV13-1 to TRBJ2-7, with D possibly TRBD1 on 5 matching bases. Sequenced input: CD4+ T cells sorted from a lymph node. The CDR3 protein is CASSEPTETYEQYF. The DNA read from the CDR3 is TGTGCCAGCAGTGAGCCGACAGAAACCTAT.